The sequence of this T cell receptor beta chain was determined in a study of CD8+ T cells in alopecia areata. Study-wide points: While patients received tofacitinib, many expanded lesional clones remained present in scalp and blood. Sequence data from scalp samples additionally include resident alphabeta T cells of normal skin. Tofacitinib produced a significant decrease in scalp clonality and in expanded CD8+ clones among the top 100.

The V gene lost 0 bases and the J gene lost 6 bases, with 2 bases spanning the gap. The CDR3 length is 12 residues. Germline values: CDR1 MGHDK, CDR2 SYGVNS. With respect to this clone: What it binds is not known.

cDNA reverse transcribed from extracted RNA served as the sequencing template. Produced via immunoSEQ multiplex PCR; TCRdb's table is partial and in-frame only. The table shows more than 130,000 clones, with 75% to 85% occurring only once. Regarding treatment: oral pan-JAK inhibitor, 5-10 mg twice daily. This sequence was found in a human donor with alopecia areata. The rearrangement joins TRBV25-1 to TRBJ2-2, with no clear D. The sample here was CD8+ T cells sorted from blood, taken at week 4, from a patient treated with tofacitinib. This chain's CDR3 is CASSEYSGELFF. The CDR3 DNA reads as TGTGCCAGCAGTGAATATTCCGGGGAGCTGTTTTTT.